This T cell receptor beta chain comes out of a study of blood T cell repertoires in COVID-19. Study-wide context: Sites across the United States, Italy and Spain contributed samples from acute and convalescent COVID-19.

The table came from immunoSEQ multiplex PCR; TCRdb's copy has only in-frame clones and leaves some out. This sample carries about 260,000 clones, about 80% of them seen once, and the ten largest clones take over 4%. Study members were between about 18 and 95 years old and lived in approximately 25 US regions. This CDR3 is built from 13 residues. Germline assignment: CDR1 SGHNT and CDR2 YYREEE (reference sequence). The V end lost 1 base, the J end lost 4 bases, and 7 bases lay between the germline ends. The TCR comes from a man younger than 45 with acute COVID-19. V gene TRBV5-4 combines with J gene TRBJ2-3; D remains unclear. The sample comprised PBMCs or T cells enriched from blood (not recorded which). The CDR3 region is CASSLRLPDTQYF. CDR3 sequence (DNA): TGTGCCAGCAGCTTGCGTCTTCCAGATACGCAGTATTTT. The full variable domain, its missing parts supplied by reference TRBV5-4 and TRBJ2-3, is ETGVTQSPTHLIKTRGQQVTLRCSSQSGHNTVSWYQQALGQGPQFIFQYYREEENGRGNFPPRFSGLQFPNYSSELNVNALELDDSALYLCASSLRLPDTQYFGPGTRLTVL.